The 10 T cell receptor beta chains reported below all come from one sample, sequenced in a study of cytomegalovirus exposure and HLA in healthy donors. Use of 60 Vbeta and 13 Jbeta primers characterized the PCR. Using immunoSEQ multiplex PCR, the repertoire was profiled, and TCRdb retains in-frame clones only, with some absent. The repertoire includes around 150,000 clones, 70% to 90% of them detected once, and around a tenth sits in the top ten. The specimen sequenced was PBMCs. All receptors come from a man between 18 and 35 years old in good health and CMV-seropositive.

The chain is built from TRBV7-9 and TRBJ1-4; perhaps TRBD1 as D (5 bases). V was trimmed by 11 bases and J by 5 bases, leaving 9 bases between them. There are 11 residues in the CDR3. In germline, CDR1 is SEHNR, CDR2 FQNEAQ (reference sequence). Here the CDR3 DNA reads TGTGCCGCGGGGACCAATGAAAAACTGTTTTTT. Encoded protein: CAAGTNEKLFF. Variable domain in full (rest from reference TRBV7-9 and TRBJ1-4): DTGVSQNPRHKITKRGQNVTFRCDPISEHNRLYWYRQTLGQGPEFLTYFQNEAQLEKSRLLSDRFSAERPKGSFSTLEIQRTEQGDSAMYLCAAGTNEKLFFGSGTQLSVL.

This clone was observed once. V usage is TRBV7-9 and J usage is TRBJ2-5; 10 bases match TRBD1. The CDR3 runs 15 residues. Per germline, CDR1 SEHNR and CDR2 FQNEAQ (reference sequence). V lost 1 base to trimming and J lost 5 bases; unmatched junction nucleotides: 4. In DNA, the CDR3 is TGTGCCAGCAGCTTAGGACAGGGGGCAGGGGAGACCCAGTACTTC. Amino acid sequence: CASSLGQGAGETQYF.

This chain uses TRBV9 with TRBJ2-3; 9 bases fit TRBD2. V was pared by 5 bases and J by 3 bases, with 13 bases of the junction left unmatched. Per the germline V gene, CDR1 is SGDLS and CDR2 is YYNGEE. This CDR3 is 17 amino acids long. The DNA for the CDR3 is TGTGCCAGCAGGGCGGGCTTAGCGACTAGCGGAACAGATACGCAGTATTTT. Translation gives CASRAGLATSGTDTQYF. Supplemented by reference TRBV9 and TRBJ2-3, the full variable domain reads DSGVTQTPKHLITATGQRVTLRCSPRSGDLSVYWYQQSLDQGLQFLIQYYNGEERAKGNILERFSAQQFPDLHSELNLSSLELGDSALYFCASRAGLATSGTDTQYFGPGTRLTVL.

The chain couples TRBV5-1 to TRBJ2-2; D is undetermined. In germline, CDR1 is SGHRS, CDR2 YFSETQ. This CDR3 contains 15 residues. Trimming took off 1 base at V and 0 bases at J, with 7 bases between the two ends. CDR3: CASSLSTANTGELFF. In nucleotides, the CDR3 is TGCGCCAGCAGCTTGTCCACGGCGAACACCGGGGAGCTGTTTTTT.

The chain uses TRBV7-3 and TRBJ1-1; the match to TRBD1 covers 7 bases. CDR3 length: 15 amino acids. Per germline, CDR1 SGHTA and CDR2 FQGTGA. With 2 bases clipped from V and 1 base from J, the junction kept 4 bases outside the gene matches. The CDR3 nucleotides are TGTGCCAGCAGCTTATCAGGGGGTTCGAACACTGAAGCTTTCTTT. This encodes CASSLSGGSNTEAFF. Full variable domain (outside the CDR3, taken from reference TRBV7-3 and TRBJ1-1): GAGVSQTPSNKVTEKGKYVELRCDPISGHTALYWYRQSLGQGPEFLIYFQGTGAADDSGLPNDRFFAVRPEGSVSTLKIQRTERGDSAVYLCASSLSGGSNTEAFFGQGTRLTVV.

This chain uses TRBV10-2 with TRBJ2-1; possible D gene TRBD2, 7 bases. V shed 3 bases and J shed 3 bases, with 12 bases lying between them. The CDR3 length is 15 residues. The V gene's germline CDR1 is WSHSY and CDR2 SAAADI. The CDR3 DNA is TGCGCCAGCAGTGATAGGGGGGGGGACTACAATGAGCAGTTCTTC. It yields the protein CASSDRGGDYNEQFF.

The chain has TRBV10-3 and TRBJ2-7; TRBD2 agrees at 12 bases. Trimming at V came to 0 bases and at J to 0 bases, leaving 9 bases not matched to a gene. The CDR3 sequence is 19 residues long. The V gene's germline CDR1 is ENHRY and CDR2 SYGVKD. The DNA of the CDR3 is TGTGCCATCAGTGAGTCGACGACTAGCGGGGGCCCTCTCTCCTACGAGCAGTACTTC. Encoded protein: CAISESTTSGGPLSYEQYF.

This clone was counted only a few times. The rearrangement uses TRBV6-6 and TRBJ1-1; TRBD1 is a possible D gene (5 bases). The germline gives CDR1 MNHNY, CDR2 SVGAGI (reference sequence). The length of the CDR3 is 13 residues. V was trimmed by 6 bases and J by 1 base, leaving 9 bases between them. CDR3 residues: CASRKTGNTEAFF. In DNA, the CDR3 is TGTGCCAGCAGAAAAACAGGGAACACTGAAGCTTTCTTT.

V and J are TRBV30 and TRBJ1-2, with a possible D match to TRBD1 (5 bases). The CDR3 is 13 amino acids. The germline V gene encodes CDR1 GTSNPN and CDR2 SVGIG (reference sequence). The V end lost 1 base, the J end lost 4 bases, and 10 bases lay between the germline ends. For the CDR3, the DNA is TGTGCCTGGAGTGCTGGGGGAGGCTATGGCTACACCTTC. This sequence encodes CAWSAGGGYGYTF.

This chain joins TRBV11-2 and TRBJ1-1; 9 bases are shared with TRBD1. Germline V gene sequence: CDR1 SGHAT, CDR2 FQNNGV. With V trimmed by 2 bases and J by 3 bases, 7 bases remained unmatched. This CDR3 contains 16 residues. Here the CDR3 reads CASSLTARQGDTEAFF. The DNA for the CDR3 is TGTGCCAGCAGCTTAACCGCTAGACAGGGGGACACTGAAGCTTTCTTT.